Below, 3 T cell receptor beta chains from the same sample are listed, as sequenced in a study of lymphopenia after photon versus proton radiotherapy. Here immunoSEQ multiplex PCR was the method, and the copy in TCRdb shows in-frame clones only, minus some. The sample gives thousands of clones, about 80% of which show up once; about half is in the top ten. Sequencing was performed on peripheral blood, taken from a patient treated with photon-based radiotherapy. The receptors were gathered from a man between 25 and 39 years old with gastric cancer.

This clone has a single count. J is TRBJ1-2 and V is TRBV6-6; TRBD1 is a possible D gene (5 bases). The CDR3 is 10 residues long. The germline V gene encodes CDR1 MNHNY and CDR2 SVGAGI (reference sequence). V was cut by 10 bases and J by 3 bases, with 6 bases left in between. The CDR3 DNA reads as TGTGCCACCAGGGACTATGGCTACACCTTC. It yields the protein CATRDYGYTF.

This clone has only a few counts. V and J are TRBV19 and TRBJ2-2; a weak D match, TRBD2 (5 bases). This CDR3 contains 15 residues. The V gene's germline CDR1 is LNHDA and CDR2 SQIVND (reference sequence). V lost 5 bases, J lost 6 bases, and 16 bases lay in between. CDR3 sequence reads: CASSPRFDGAGELFF. Written as DNA, the CDR3 is TGTGCCAGTAGTCCCCGCTTCGACGGGGCCGGGGAGCTGTTTTTT.

The rearrangement uses TRBV11-2 and TRBJ2-7; 7 bases match TRBD1. Trimming cost V 0 bases and J 6 bases; bases outside gene matches: 5. Per the germline V gene, CDR1 is SGHAT and CDR2 is FQNNGV. The CDR3 has 14 amino acids. The CDR3 bases are TGTGCCAGCAGCTTAGACCGACAGGGTGGCGAGCAGTACTTC. This sequence encodes CASSLDRQGGEQYF.